This entry lists 2 T cell receptor beta chains sequenced from one sample in a study of blood T cell repertoires in COVID-19. Some clones are missing from TCRdb's copy, which holds only in-frame ones; the method was immunoSEQ multiplex PCR. Of about 150,000 clones in the sample, around 83% are singletons; the top ten hold about 29%. Sample: peripheral blood. These receptors all come from a woman aged 60-75 years with acute or convalescent COVID-19.

This clone was seen a handful of times. The CDR3 region has the DNA TGTGCCAGCAGAAATCGGGGGGGGAACTACAATGAGCAGTTCTTC. This sequence encodes CASRNRGGNYNEQFF. The chain has TRBV3-1 (or the pseudogene TRBV3-2) and TRBJ2-1; 8 bases are shared with TRBD2. This CDR3 has 15 residues. CDR1 is LGHDT, CDR2 YNNKEL, per germline (reference sequence). Losses at the gene ends were 6 bases for V and 3 bases for J; bases not matched to a gene: 7.

This chain joins TRBV10-2 and TRBJ1-5, with D unclear. V was shortened by 10 bases and J by 4 bases, with 20 bases between the two germline ends. The germline CDR1 and CDR2 sequences are WSHSY and SAAADI. The CDR3 sequence is 15 residues long. CDR3 amino acids: CATQRVGGSNQPQHF. The CDR3 bases are TGCGCCACCCAGAGGGTGGGAGGATCGAATCAGCCCCAGCATTTT.